This T cell receptor beta chain emerged from a study of blood T cell repertoires in COVID-19. Whole-study context: Samples came from the United States, Italy and Spain, spanning acute and convalescent COVID-19. The analysed material was cDNA or gDNA that came from T cells, B-cell-depleted T cells, or PBMCs.

The CDR3 is 15 residues long. V shed 4 bases and J shed 6 bases, with 15 bases lying between them. Germline V gene data show CDR1 as MGHRA and CDR2 as YSYEKL. In the study's own analysis: The assay estimated nucleated cells by amplifying reference gene primers. Profiling relied on immunoSEQ multiplex PCR, and the TCRdb table lists in-frame clones only, not all of them. For V, J and clone size, that table is used; D and trimming come from the DNA. This table holds about 100,000 clones, roughly 72% found once. The source of this sequence is a man older than 75 with acute or convalescent COVID-19. V usage is TRBV4-1 and J usage is TRBJ2-2; D not resolved. Material for sequencing was peripheral blood. The CDR3 DNA is TGCGCCAGCAGCCGAAACCCCCGGTACCCCGGGGAGCTGTTTTTT. It translates to CASSRNPRYPGELFF.